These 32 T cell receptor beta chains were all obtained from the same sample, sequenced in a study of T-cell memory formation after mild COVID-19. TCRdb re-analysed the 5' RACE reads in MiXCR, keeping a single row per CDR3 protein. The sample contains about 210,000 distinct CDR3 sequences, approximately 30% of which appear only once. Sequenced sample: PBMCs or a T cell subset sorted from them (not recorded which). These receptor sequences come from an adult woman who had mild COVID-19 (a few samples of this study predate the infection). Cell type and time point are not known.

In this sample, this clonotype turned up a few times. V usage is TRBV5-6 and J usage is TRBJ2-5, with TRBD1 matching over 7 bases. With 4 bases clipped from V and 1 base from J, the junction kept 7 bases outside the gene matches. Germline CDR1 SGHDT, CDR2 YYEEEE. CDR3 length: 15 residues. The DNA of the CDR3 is TGTGCCAGCAGCATTACGACAGGGCTCCAAGAGACCCAGTACTTC. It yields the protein CASSITTGLQETQYF.

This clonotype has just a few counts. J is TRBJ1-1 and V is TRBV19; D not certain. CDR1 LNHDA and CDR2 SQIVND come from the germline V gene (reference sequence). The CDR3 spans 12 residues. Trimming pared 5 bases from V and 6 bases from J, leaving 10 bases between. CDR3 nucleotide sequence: TGTGCCAGTAGTTTCAGTGGCGCTGAAGCTTTCTTT. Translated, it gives CASSFSGAEAFF.

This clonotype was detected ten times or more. CDR3 nucleotides: TGTGCCAGCAGTTACTCTTTAGGGGGAACTGGAAACACCATATATTTT. It encodes CASSYSLGGTGNTIYF. This sequence joins TRBV6-5 and TRBJ1-3; maybe TRBD1 (6 bases). Germline lookup yields CDR1 MNHEY and CDR2 SVGAGI. The length of the CDR3 is 16 residues. The V and J ends lost 0 bases and 2 bases respectively, with 11 bases between them.

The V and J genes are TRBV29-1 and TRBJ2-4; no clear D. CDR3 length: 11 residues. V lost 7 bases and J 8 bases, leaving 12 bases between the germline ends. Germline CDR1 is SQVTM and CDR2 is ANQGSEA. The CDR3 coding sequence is TGCAGCGCCGAAGGATGGGACATTCAGTACTTC. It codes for CSAEGWDIQYF.

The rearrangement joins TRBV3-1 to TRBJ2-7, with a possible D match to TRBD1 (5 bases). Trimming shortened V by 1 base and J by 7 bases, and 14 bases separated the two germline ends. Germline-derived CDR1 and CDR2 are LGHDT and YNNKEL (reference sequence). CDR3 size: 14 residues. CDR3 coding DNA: TGTGCCAGCAGCCAAGGGGGCACCCCTCGGGAGCAGTACTTC. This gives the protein CASSQGGTPREQYF.

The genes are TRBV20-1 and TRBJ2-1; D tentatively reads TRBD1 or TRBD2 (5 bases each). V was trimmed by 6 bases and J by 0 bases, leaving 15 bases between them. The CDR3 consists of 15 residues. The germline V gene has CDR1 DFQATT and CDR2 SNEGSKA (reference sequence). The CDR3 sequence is CSAASLGRSYNEQFF. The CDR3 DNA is TGCAGTGCAGCTTCATTGGGACGCTCCTACAATGAGCAGTTCTTC.

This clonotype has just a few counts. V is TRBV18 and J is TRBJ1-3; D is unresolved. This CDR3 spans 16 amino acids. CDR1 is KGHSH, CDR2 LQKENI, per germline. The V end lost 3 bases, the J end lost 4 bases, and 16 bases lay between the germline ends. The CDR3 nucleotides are TGTGCCAGCTCACCCCTCCTGGAAAGTGACGGAAACACCATATATTTT. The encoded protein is CASSPLLESDGNTIYF.

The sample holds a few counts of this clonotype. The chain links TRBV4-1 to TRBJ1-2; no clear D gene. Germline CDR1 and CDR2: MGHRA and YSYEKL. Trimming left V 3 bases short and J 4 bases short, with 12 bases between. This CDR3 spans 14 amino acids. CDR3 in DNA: TGCGCCAGCAGCCAGGCGAGCGGGATCTATGGCTACACCTTC. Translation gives CASSQASGIYGYTF.

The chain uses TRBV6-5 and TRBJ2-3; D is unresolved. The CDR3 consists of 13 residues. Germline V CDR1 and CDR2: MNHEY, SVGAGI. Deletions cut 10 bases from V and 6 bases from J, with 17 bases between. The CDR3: CAKLNRGVDTQYF. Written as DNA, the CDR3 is TGTGCCAAGCTGAACCGAGGAGTGGATACGCAGTATTTT.

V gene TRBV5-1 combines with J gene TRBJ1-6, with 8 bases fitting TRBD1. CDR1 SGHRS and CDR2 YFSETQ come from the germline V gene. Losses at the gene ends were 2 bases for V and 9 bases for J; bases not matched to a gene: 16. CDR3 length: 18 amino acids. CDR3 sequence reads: CASSLGTGRGAWGSPLHF. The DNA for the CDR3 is TGCGCCAGCAGCTTAGGGACAGGAAGGGGAGCTTGGGGTTCACCCCTCCACTTT.

This CDR3 reads CASSATGGGETQYF. In DNA, the CDR3 is TGTGCCAGCAGCGCGACAGGGGGCGGTGAGACCCAGTACTTC. V and J are TRBV7-7 and TRBJ2-5; 10 positions match TRBD1. CDR3 length equals 14 residues. CDR1 is SSHAT, CDR2 FNYEAQ, per germline (reference sequence). The V segment lost 5 bases and the J segment 5 bases; nucleotides outside the gene matches: 5.

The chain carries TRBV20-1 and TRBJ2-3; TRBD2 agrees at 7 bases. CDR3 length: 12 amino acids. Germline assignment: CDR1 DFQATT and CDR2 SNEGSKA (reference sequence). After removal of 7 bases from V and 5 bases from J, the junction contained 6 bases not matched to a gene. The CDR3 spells CSVPAGRDTQYF. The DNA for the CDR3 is TGCAGTGTTCCAGCGGGGAGAGATACGCAGTATTTT.

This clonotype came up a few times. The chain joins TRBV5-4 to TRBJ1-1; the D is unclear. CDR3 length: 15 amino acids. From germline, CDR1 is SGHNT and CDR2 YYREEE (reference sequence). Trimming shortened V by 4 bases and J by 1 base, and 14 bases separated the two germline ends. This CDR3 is CASSPRRNQNTEAFF. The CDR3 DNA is TGTGCCAGCAGCCCTCGTCGGAACCAGAACACTGAAGCTTTCTTT.

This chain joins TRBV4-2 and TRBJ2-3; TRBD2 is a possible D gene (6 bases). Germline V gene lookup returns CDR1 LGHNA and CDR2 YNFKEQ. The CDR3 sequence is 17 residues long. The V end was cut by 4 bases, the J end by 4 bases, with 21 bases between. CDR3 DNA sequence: TGTGCCAGCAGCCGAATAGCGGAGAGAGGCACTGCAGATACGCAGTATTTT. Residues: CASSRIAERGTADTQYF.

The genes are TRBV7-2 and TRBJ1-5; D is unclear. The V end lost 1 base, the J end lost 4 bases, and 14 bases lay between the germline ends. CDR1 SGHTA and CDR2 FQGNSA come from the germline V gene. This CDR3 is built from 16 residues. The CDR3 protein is CASSLVSSAGNQPQHF. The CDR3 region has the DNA TGTGCCAGCAGCTTAGTTAGTTCCGCAGGAAATCAGCCCCAGCATTTT.

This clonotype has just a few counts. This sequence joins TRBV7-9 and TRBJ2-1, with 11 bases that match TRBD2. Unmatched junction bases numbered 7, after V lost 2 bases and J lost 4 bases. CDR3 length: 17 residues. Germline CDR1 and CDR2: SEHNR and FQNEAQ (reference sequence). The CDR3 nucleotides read TGTGCCAGCAGCTTAACTCCGGGACTAGCGGAATACAATGAGCAGTTCTTC. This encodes CASSLTPGLAEYNEQFF.

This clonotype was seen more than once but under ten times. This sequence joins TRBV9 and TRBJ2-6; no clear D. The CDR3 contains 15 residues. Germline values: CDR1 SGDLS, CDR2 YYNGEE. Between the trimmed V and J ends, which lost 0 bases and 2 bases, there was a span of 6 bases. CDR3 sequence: CASSVVSTGANVLTF. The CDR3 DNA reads TGTGCCAGCAGCGTAGTGAGCACTGGGGCCAACGTCCTGACTTTC.

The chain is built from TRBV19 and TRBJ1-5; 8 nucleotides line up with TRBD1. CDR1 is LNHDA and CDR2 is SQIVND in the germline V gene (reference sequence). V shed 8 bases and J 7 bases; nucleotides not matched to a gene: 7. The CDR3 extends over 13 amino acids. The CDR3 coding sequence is TGTGCCAGTGCGACGACAGGGGCACAGCCCCAGCATTTT. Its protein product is CASATTGAQPQHF.

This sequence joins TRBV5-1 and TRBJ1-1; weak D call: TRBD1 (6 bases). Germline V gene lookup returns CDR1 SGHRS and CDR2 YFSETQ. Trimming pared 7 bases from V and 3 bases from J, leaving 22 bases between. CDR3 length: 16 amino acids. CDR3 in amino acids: CASRPPEQGGDTEAFF. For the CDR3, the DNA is TGCGCCAGCCGACCACCCGAACAGGGAGGTGACACTGAAGCTTTCTTT.

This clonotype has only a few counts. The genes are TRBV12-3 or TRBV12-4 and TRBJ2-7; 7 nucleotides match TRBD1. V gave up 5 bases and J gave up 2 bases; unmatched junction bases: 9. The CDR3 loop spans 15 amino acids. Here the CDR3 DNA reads TGTGCCAGCAGTCCGCAACCGGGACAGACCTACGAGCAGTACTTC. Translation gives CASSPQPGQTYEQYF.

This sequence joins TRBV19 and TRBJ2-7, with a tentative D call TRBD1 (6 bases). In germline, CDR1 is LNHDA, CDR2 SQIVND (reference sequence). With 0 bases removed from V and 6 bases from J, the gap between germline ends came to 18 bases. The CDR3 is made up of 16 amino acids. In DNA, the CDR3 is TGTGCCAGTAGTATAGATCTTGACAGGACCGCGGGCGAGCAGTACTTC. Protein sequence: CASSIDLDRTAGEQYF. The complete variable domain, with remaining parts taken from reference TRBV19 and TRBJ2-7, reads DGGITQSPKYLFRKEGQNVTLSCEQNLNHDAMYWYRQDPGQGLRLIYYSQIVNDFQKGDIAEGYSVSREKKESFPLTVTSAQKNPTAFYLCASSIDLDRTAGEQYFGPGTRLTVT.

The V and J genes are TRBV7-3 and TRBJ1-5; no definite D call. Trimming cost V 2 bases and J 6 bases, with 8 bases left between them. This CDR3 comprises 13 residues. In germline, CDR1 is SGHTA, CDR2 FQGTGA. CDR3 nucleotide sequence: TGTGCCAGCAGCTTAGATTTGGGTCAGCCCCAGCATTTT. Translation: CASSLDLGQPQHF.

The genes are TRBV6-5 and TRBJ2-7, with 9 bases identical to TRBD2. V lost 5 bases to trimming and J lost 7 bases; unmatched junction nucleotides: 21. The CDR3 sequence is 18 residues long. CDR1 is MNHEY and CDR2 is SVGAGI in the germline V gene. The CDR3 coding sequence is TGTGCCAGCAGTCCCGGGACTAGCCCAAAAAATTTCAATCGGGAGCAGTACTTC. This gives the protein CASSPGTSPKNFNREQYF.

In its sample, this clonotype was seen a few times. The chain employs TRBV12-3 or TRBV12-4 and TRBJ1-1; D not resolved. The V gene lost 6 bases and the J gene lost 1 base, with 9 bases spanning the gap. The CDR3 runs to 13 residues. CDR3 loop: CASREDPNTEAFF. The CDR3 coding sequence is TGTGCCAGCAGGGAAGACCCGAACACTGAAGCTTTCTTT.

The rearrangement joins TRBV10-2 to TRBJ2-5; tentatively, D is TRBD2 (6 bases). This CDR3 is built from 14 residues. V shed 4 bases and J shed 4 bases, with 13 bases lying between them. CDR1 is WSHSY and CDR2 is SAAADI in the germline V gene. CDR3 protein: CASSVGGWGETQYF. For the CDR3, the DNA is TGCGCCAGCAGTGTGGGAGGATGGGGAGAGACCCAGTACTTC.

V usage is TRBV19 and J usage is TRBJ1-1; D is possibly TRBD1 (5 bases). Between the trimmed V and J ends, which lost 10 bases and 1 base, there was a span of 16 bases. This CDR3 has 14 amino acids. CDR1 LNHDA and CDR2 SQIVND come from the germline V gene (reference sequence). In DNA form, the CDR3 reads TGTGCCATCAGTAGGGGCTTATGGAACACTGAAGCTTTCTTT. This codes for CAISRGLWNTEAFF.

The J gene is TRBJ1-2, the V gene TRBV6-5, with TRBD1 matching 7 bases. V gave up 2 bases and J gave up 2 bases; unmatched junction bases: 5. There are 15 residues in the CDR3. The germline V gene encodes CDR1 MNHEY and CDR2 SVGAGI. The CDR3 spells CASSYGRGTNYGYTF. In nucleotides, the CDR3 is TGTGCCAGCAGTTACGGCAGGGGGACAAACTATGGCTACACCTTC.

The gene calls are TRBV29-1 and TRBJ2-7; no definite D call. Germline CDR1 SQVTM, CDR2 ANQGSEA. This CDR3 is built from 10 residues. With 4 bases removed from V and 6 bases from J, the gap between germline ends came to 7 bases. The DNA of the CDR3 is TGCAGCGTTGTTTCGTTCGAGCAGTACTTC. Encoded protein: CSVVSFEQYF.

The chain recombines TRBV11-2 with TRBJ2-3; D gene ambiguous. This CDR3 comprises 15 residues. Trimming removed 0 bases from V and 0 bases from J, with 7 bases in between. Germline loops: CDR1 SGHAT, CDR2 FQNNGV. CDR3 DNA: TGTGCCAGCAGCTTAGAGGGATTTAGCACAGATACGCAGTATTTT. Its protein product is CASSLEGFSTDTQYF.

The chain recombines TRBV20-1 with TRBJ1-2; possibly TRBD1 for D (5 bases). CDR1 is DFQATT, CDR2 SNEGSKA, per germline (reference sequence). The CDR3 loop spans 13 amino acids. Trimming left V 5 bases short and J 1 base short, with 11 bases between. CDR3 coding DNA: TGCAGTGCTCCGGGACGGAATAACTATGGCTACACCTTC. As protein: CSAPGRNNYGYTF.

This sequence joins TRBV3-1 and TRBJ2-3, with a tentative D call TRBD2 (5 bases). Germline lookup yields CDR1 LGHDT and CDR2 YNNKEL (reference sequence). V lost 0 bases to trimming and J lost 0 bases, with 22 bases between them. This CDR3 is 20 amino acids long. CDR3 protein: CASSQDPGFYRGFSTDTQYF. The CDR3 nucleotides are TGTGCCAGCAGCCAAGATCCGGGGTTTTACCGGGGTTTTAGCACAGATACGCAGTATTTT.

Written as DNA, the CDR3 is TGCGCCAGCAGCTTGGAAGGGACAATCGGCACCGAGCAGTACTTC. This sequence encodes CASSLEGTIGTEQYF. The chain links TRBV5-1 to TRBJ2-7, with D maybe TRBD1 (6 bases). The CDR3 has 15 residues. The ends were cut back, 0 bases at V and 6 bases at J, with 16 bases in the middle. Germline V CDR1 and CDR2: SGHRS, YFSETQ.